This T cell receptor (beta chain) was retrieved from a study of T-cell memory formation after mild COVID-19. Study-wide results and caveats: While clones contracting from day 15 to 85 were balanced between CD4 and CD8, later expanders leaned CD4+. Unconfirmed was the SARS-CoV-2 specificity of second-wave clones that peaked on day 37.

TCRdb reprocessed the 5' RACE reads via MiXCR and lists one record per CDR3 protein. The data contain a few hundred thousand distinct CDR3 sequences, 15% to 20% of them singletons. This CDR3 has 18 amino acids. The V segment lost 0 bases and the J segment 1 base; nucleotides outside the gene matches: 7. Germline lookup yields CDR1 LNHNV and CDR2 YYDKDF (reference sequence). With regard to this clonotype: Its antigen is currently unknown.

This chain uses TRBV15 with TRBJ2-3; TRBD2 matches at 10 bases. Sequenced material: PBMCs or a T cell subset sorted from them (not recorded which). The source of this sequence is a young man who had mild COVID-19 (a few samples of this study predate the infection). Cell type and time point are not known. CDR3 loop: CATSRDFISGGRTDTQYF. The CDR3 DNA sequence: TGTGCCACCAGCAGAGATTTCATTAGCGGGGGGCGCACAGATACGCAGTATTTT.